This TCR beta chain comes out of a study of a mutant IDH1 vaccine in newly diagnosed glioma listed by TCRdb under 2021. Regarding the complete study: The 32 treated patients were approximately 62% male and around 40% female, with a mean age of around 40 years. Before enrollment, most patients had been given radiochemotherapy with temozolomide as standard therapy, while the rest had received either radiotherapy alone or temozolomide alone. Peripheral blood was collected at six visits: V03 (baseline), V05, V07, V10, V12 and V13. Longitudinal TCRB deep sequencing was done for 25 to 30 treated patients, wherever samples were available for exploratory analyses. Overall study outcomes, separate from this receptor: The authors stated that sample limitations prevented analyses of patient blood samples from being reproduced. Availability determined which PBMC samples were chosen for TCRB deep sequencing. Changes in the top peripheral T cell clonotypes picked up by TCRB sequencing did not appear to be linked to pseudoprogression. Immune responses induced by the vaccine were seen in about 93% of patients across multiple MHC alleles.

The time point tag for this specimen amounts to: baseline, week 1 (first vaccination visit). Sample treatment or condition, as interpreted from the label and publication: pre-vaccination baseline after standard-of-care therapy. The donors had newly diagnosed IDH1-mutant astrocytomas of WHO grade 3 or 4 that showed loss of nuclear ATRX. The samples were drawn from NOA16, a multicentre, single-arm, open-label phase I trial in Germany that tested a mutant IDH1 peptide vaccine in humans for the first time. Visit V03 blood draws served as the baseline sample for immunogenicity testing. Genomic DNA for TCRB sequencing was extracted from EDTA blood using the DNeasy Blood and Tissue Kit. Library creation used the immunoSEQ multiplex PCR assay. Rearranged TCR beta chain sequences were amplified using the hsTCRB Kit according to the manufacturer's protocol. TCRB libraries were sequenced on an Illumina MiSeq. Per the authors' processing: Demultiplexing, trimming and gene mapping were performed with the kit vendor's proprietary platform. TCRdb took over this immuneACCESS table, retaining in-frame rearrangements with V and J assigned. Such tables are incomplete; in checked studies, under half of the missing clones stem from an unresolved V gene, and the remainder is unexplained. That table gives V, J and clone size, and the DNA gave D and trimming. In all, the sample holds 50,000 to 65,000 clones, and around 80% of those were seen once. The ten largest clones add up to 1.5% to 2% of the sample.

The CDR3 holds 15 amino acids from the cysteine to the phenylalanine. Of the read, only the CDR3 DNA is kept; its 45 bases are in frame from base 1. CDR1 and CDR2, looked up from the germline V gene (reference sequence), are LNHDA and SQIVND. Trimming removed 5 bases from V and 1 base from J, leaving 14 bases between the germline ends. Points on this clone: What this receptor recognizes is not known. No base-level quality is on record; no much larger clone is a single base apart.

This specimen was PBMCs, taken from a glioma patient treated with radiotherapy, temozolomide or both. The chain couples TRBV19 to TRBJ1-1, with no D gene named confidently. This clonotype originated in a woman aged 40-49 years with glioma. The CDR3 region: CASSWDPASNTEAFF. In nucleotides, the sequence is TGTGCCAGTAGTTGGGATCCCGCGTCGAACACTGAAGCTTTCTTT.